The 15 T cell receptor beta chains given below trace back to one sample, sequenced in a study of blood T cell repertoires in COVID-19. Only in-frame clones appear in the TCRdb table, and some are missing; sequencing was by immunoSEQ multiplex PCR. The sample holds 200,000 to 250,000 clones, approximately 91% seen once. The sequencing sample was made of peripheral blood. These receptors were collected from a man in his fifties or sixties with COVID-19, enrolled during active disease.

The genes are TRBV7-2 and TRBJ2-7; D might be TRBD1 (6 bases). CDR1 and CDR2 (germline): SGHTA, FQGNSA. CDR3 length equals 15 residues. The V and J ends lost 5 bases and 3 bases respectively, with 17 bases between them. CDR3: CASSPQGQPNYEQYF. CDR3 in DNA: TGTGCCAGCAGCCCCCAGGGACAACCTAACTACGAGCAGTACTTC.

This chain connects TRBV7-6 to TRBJ2-6; TRBD1 might be the D (6 bases). The germline V and J ends were trimmed by 4 bases and 0 bases, with 19 bases remaining between them. Germline CDR1 SGHVS, CDR2 FNYEAQ. The CDR3 runs to 19 residues. This CDR3 reads CASSSTPPGHGSGANVLTF. CDR3 DNA sequence: TGTGCCAGCAGCTCGACCCCCCCGGGACACGGCTCTGGGGCCAACGTCCTGACTTTC.

Here the CDR3 reads CASSLSPGGTGELFF. The DNA for the CDR3 is TGTGCCAGCAGCTTAAGTCCAGGGGGGACCGGGGAGCTGTTTTTT. The chain uses TRBV7-3 and TRBJ2-2; D may be TRBD1 (7 bases). V lost 1 base and J 5 bases, leaving 11 bases between the germline ends. Germline CDR1 and CDR2: SGHTA and FQGTGA. The CDR3 spans 15 residues.

The J gene is TRBJ2-2, the V gene TRBV13; 8 bases map to TRBD1. There are 16 residues in the CDR3. Per germline, CDR1 PRHDT and CDR2 FYEKMQ (reference sequence). V shed 3 bases, J shed 0 bases, and the junction held 3 bases outside the gene matches. The CDR3 sequence is CASSFRGPTNTGELFF. The CDR3 DNA reads TGTGCCAGCAGCTTCAGGGGGCCCACGAACACCGGGGAGCTGTTTTTT.

V and J are TRBV7-2 and TRBJ1-1; the match to TRBD1 covers 8 bases. This CDR3 region has 16 residues. V was pared by 4 bases and J by 3 bases, with 10 bases of the junction left unmatched. Germline V gene sequence: CDR1 SGHTA, CDR2 FQGNSA. The CDR3 region has the DNA TGTGCCAGCAGCTATGCCCCCCAGGGGGCGTACACTGAAGCTTTCTTT. Its translation is CASSYAPQGAYTEAFF.

The V gene is TRBV3-1 (or the pseudogene TRBV3-2), the J gene TRBJ2-1, with D tentatively TRBD2 (7 bases). From germline, CDR1 is LGHDT and CDR2 YNNKEL (reference sequence). CDR3 length: 17 amino acids. Trimming cost V 5 bases and J 4 bases, with 21 bases left between them. The CDR3 here is CASSYGLGGGPYNEQFF. Here the CDR3 DNA reads TGTGCCAGCAGCTACGGACTAGGGGGAGGGCCGTACAATGAGCAGTTCTTC.

The chain carries TRBV7-3 and TRBJ2-5, with D possibly matching TRBD2 (5 bases). The CDR3 extends over 13 amino acids. Trimming removed 2 bases from V and 3 bases from J, with 7 bases in between. From germline, CDR1 is SGHTA and CDR2 FQGTGA. CDR3 nucleotide sequence: TGTGCCAGCAGCTTATACGGGGAAGAGACCCAGTACTTC. Encoded protein: CASSLYGEETQYF.

This chain connects TRBV18 to TRBJ2-1; TRBD1 matches 8 bases. Germline CDR1 and CDR2: KGHSH and LQKENI. This CDR3 has 15 residues. Losses at the gene ends were 5 bases for V and 0 bases for J; bases not matched to a gene: 3. The CDR3 protein is CASSTGTGSYNEQFF. The CDR3 nucleotides read TGTGCCAGCTCAACCGGGACAGGCTCCTACAATGAGCAGTTCTTC.

The V gene is TRBV5-4, the J gene TRBJ1-2; D is uncertain. This CDR3 has 15 amino acids. Trimming shortened V by 0 bases and J by 7 bases, and 16 bases separated the two germline ends. From germline, CDR1 is SGHNT and CDR2 YYREEE (reference sequence). The CDR3 loop is CASSLGQTPPLGYTF. The CDR3 bases are TGTGCCAGCAGCTTGGGACAAACACCACCTCTTGGCTACACCTTC. Full variable domain (outside the CDR3, taken from reference TRBV5-4 and TRBJ1-2): ETGVTQSPTHLIKTRGQQVTLRCSSQSGHNTVSWYQQALGQGPQFIFQYYREEENGRGNFPPRFSGLQFPNYSSELNVNALELDDSALYLCASSLGQTPPLGYTFGSGTRLTVV.

This clone was counted a single time. CDR3 sequence (DNA): TGTGCCACCAGTGATGGTGGGGCCGGCTACGAGACCCAGTACTTC. Amino acids: CATSDGGAGYETQYF. The chain uses TRBV24-1 and TRBJ2-5, with D possibly matching TRBD1 (5 bases). Trimming stripped 3 bases from V and 5 bases from J, with 15 bases between. The CDR3 sequence is 15 residues long. The V gene's germline CDR1 is KGHDR and CDR2 SFDVKD.

The chain uses TRBV28 and TRBJ1-5, with a tentative D call TRBD1 (6 bases). The length of the CDR3 is 16 residues. Trimming left V 6 bases short and J 5 bases short, with 20 bases between. CDR1 and CDR2 (germline): MDHEN, SYDVKM. The CDR3 DNA sequence: TGTGCCAGCAGCCTGGCTTCGGGGACACAGGATCAGCCCCAGCATTTT. Amino acid sequence: CASSLASGTQDQPQHF.

This clone is classed as medium-sized. The chain uses TRBV7-8 and TRBJ1-6; a possible D gene is TRBD1 (5 bases). Looked up from germline, CDR1 is SGHVS and CDR2 is FQNEAQ. The CDR3 totals 15 residues. V lost 2 bases and J lost 9, with 14 bases in between. The DNA of the CDR3 is TGTGCCAGCAGCTTATACGGGGCGGAGGGTTCACCCCTCCACTTT. Its translation: CASSLYGAEGSPLHF.

The chain joins TRBV10-3 to TRBJ2-3; a possible D gene is TRBD2 (5 bases). Trimming left V 3 bases short and J 2 bases short, with 9 bases between. From germline, CDR1 is ENHRY and CDR2 SYGVKD. CDR3 length: 14 amino acids. The CDR3 sequence: CAISDRGITDTQYF. For the CDR3, the DNA is TGTGCCATCAGTGATCGGGGAATCACAGATACGCAGTATTTT.

The chain joins TRBV6-1 to TRBJ2-7; D remains ambiguous. Per the germline V gene, CDR1 is MNHNS and CDR2 is SASEGT. V dropped 3 bases and J dropped 5 bases, with 11 bases sitting between them. The CDR3 length is 13 residues. The CDR3 region is CASSDGLLDEQYF. In nucleotides, the CDR3 is TGTGCCAGCAGTGACGGTCTCTTAGACGAGCAGTACTTC.

The chain joins TRBV28 to TRBJ2-1; TRBD1 is a possible D gene (5 bases). This CDR3 spans 14 amino acids. The V end lost 2 bases, the J end lost 6 bases, and 11 bases lay between the germline ends. The V gene's germline CDR1 is MDHEN and CDR2 SYDVKM. Here the CDR3 DNA reads TGTGCCAGCAGTTTAGTTGAAGGGGTCAATGAGCAGTTCTTC. It translates to CASSLVEGVNEQFF.